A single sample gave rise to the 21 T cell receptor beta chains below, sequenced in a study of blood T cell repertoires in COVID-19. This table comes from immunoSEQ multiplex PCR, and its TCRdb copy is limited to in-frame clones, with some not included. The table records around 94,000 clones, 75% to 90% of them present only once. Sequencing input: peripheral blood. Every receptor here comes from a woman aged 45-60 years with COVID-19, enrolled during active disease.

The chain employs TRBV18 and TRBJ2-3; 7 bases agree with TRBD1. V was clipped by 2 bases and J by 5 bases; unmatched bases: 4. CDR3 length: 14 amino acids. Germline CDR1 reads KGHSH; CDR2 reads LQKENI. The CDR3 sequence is CASSPDRVVDTQYF. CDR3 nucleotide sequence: TGTGCCAGCTCACCAGACAGGGTAGTAGATACGCAGTATTTT.

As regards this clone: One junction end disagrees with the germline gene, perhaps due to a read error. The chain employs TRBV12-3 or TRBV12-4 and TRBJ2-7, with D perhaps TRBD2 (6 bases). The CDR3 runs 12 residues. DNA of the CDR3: TGTGCCAGCAGTTTCCAAGGGGAGGACTCTGTTTTC. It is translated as CASSFQGEDSVF.

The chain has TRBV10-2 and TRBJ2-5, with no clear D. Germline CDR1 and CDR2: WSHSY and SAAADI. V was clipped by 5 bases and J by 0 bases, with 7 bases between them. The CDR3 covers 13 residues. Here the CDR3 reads CASSRGNQETQYF. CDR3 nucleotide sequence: TGCGCCAGCAGTCGTGGCAACCAAGAGACCCAGTACTTC.

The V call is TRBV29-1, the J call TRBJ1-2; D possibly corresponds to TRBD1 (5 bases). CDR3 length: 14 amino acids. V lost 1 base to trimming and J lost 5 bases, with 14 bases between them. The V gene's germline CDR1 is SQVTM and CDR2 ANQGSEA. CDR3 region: CSVEGGLDSYGYTF. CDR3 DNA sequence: TGCAGCGTTGAAGGGGGATTAGACAGTTATGGCTACACCTTC.

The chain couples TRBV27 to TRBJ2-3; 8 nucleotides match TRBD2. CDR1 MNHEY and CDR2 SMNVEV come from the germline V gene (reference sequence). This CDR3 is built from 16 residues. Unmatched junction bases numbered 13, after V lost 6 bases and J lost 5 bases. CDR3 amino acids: CASSRRGGGLVDTQYF. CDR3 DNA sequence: TGTGCCAGCAGCCGACGGGGCGGGGGGCTGGTAGATACGCAGTATTTT.

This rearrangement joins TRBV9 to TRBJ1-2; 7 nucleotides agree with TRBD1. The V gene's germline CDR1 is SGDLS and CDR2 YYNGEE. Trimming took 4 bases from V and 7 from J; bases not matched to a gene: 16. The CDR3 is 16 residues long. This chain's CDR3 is CASSRTGQISRGGYTF. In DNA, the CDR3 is TGTGCCAGCAGCCGTACGGGACAGATATCGAGGGGTGGCTACACCTTC. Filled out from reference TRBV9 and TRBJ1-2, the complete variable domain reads DSGVTQTPKHLITATGQRVTLRCSPRSGDLSVYWYQQSLDQGLQFLIQYYNGEERAKGNILERFSAQQFPDLHSELNLSSLELGDSALYFCASSRTGQISRGGYTFGSGTRLTVV.

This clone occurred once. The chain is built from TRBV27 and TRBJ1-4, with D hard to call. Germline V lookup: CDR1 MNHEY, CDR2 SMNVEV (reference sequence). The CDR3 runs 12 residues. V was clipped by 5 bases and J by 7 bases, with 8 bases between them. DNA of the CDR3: TGTGCCAGCAGTCCAGGAGGTGAAAAACTGTTTTTT. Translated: CASSPGGEKLFF. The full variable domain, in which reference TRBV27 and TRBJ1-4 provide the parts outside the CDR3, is EAQVTQNPRYLITVTGKKLTVTCSQNMNHEYMSWYRQDPGLGLRQIYYSMNVEVTDKGDVPEGYKVSRKEKRNFPLILESPSPNQTSLYFCASSPGGEKLFFGSGTQLSVL.

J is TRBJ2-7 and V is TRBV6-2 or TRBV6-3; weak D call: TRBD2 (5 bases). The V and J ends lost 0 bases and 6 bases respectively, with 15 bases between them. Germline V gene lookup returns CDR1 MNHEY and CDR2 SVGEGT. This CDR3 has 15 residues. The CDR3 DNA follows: TGTGCCAGCAGTTACTCGTCCAGCGGTACGGCCGAGCAGTACTTC. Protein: CASSYSSSGTAEQYF.

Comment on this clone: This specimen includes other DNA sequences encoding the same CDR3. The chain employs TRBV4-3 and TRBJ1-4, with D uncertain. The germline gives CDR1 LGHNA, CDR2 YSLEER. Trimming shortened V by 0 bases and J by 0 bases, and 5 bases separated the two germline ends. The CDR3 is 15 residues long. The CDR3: CASSQDISTNEKLFF. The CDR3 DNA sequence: TGCGCCAGCAGCCAAGACATTTCAACTAATGAAAAACTGTTTTTT.

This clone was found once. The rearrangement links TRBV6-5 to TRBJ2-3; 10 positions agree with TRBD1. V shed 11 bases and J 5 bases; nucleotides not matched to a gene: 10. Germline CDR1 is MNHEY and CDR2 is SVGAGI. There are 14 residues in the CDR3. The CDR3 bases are TGTGCCGTCCTTGGACAGGGGGTCGTAGATACGCAGTATTTT. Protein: CAVLGQGVVDTQYF.

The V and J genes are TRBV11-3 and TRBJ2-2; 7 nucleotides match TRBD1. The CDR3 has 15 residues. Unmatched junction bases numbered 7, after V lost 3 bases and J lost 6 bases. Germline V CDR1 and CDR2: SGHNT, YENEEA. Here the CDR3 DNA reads TGTGCCAGCAGCTTCGTAACTAGGGGGCCCGGGGAGCTGTTTTTT. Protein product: CASSFVTRGPGELFF.

CDR3 protein: CASSEVRVGAFF. The DNA for the CDR3 is TGTGCCAGCAGTGAAGTGCGGGTTGGGGCTTTCTTT. The chain couples TRBV6-1 to TRBJ1-1; D is uncertain. The CDR3 spans 12 residues. The V gene's germline CDR1 is MNHNS and CDR2 SASEGT. Trimming removed 1 base at V and 11 bases at J, with 11 bases between.

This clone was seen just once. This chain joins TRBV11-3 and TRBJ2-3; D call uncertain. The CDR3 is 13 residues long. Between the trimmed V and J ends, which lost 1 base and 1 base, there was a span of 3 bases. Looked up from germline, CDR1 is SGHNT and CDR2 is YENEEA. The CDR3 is CASSLAGTDTQYF. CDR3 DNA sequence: TGTGCCAGCAGCTTAGCTGGCACAGATACGCAGTATTTT.

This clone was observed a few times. The DNA for the CDR3 is TGTGCCAGCAGCTTAAGGCGGGGGGACTCCTACAATGAGCAGTTCTTC. Translated: CASSLRRGDSYNEQFF. V usage is TRBV7-3 and J usage is TRBJ2-1, with 8 bases fitting TRBD2. The CDR3 extends over 16 amino acids. CDR1 is SGHTA, CDR2 FQGTGA, per germline. The trim removed 1 base at V and 0 bases at J, leaving 2 bases unmatched.

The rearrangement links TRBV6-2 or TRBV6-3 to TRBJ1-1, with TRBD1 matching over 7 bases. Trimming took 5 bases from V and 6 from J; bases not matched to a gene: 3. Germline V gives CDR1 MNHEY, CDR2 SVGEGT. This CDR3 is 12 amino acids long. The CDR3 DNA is TGTGCCAGCAGTAAGACAGGGTCTGAAGCTTTCTTT. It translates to CASSKTGSEAFF.

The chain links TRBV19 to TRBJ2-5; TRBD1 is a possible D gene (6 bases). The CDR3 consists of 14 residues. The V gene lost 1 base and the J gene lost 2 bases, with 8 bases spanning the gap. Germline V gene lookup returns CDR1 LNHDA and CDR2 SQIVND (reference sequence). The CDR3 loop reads CASSIVQGQETQYF. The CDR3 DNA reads TGTGCCAGTAGTATAGTTCAGGGGCAAGAGACCCAGTACTTC.

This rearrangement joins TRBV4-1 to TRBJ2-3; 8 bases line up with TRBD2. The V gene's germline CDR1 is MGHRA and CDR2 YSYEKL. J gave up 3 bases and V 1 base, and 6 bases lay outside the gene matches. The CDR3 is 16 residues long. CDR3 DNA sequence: TGCGCCAGCAGCCAAGTCAACGCGGGAGGAACAGATACGCAGTATTTT. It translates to CASSQVNAGGTDTQYF.

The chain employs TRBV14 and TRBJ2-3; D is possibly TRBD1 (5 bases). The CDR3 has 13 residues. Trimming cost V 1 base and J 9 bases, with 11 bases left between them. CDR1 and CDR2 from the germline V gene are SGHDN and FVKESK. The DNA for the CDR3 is TGTGCCAGCAGCCAAGTGGGGCAAGGGACGCAGTATTTT. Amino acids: CASSQVGQGTQYF. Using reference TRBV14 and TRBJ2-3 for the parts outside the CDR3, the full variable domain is EAGVTQFPSHSVIEKGQTVTLRCDPISGHDNLYWYRRVMGKEIKFLLHFVKESKQDESGMPNNRFLAERTGGTYSTLKVQPAELEDSGVYFCASSQVGQGTQYFGPGTRLTVL.

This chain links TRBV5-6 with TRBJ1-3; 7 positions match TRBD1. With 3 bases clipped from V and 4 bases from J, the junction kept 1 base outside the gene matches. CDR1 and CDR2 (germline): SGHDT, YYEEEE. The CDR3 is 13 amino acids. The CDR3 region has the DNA TGTGCCAGCAGCTCGGACAGGGGAAACACCATATATTTT. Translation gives CASSSDRGNTIYF.

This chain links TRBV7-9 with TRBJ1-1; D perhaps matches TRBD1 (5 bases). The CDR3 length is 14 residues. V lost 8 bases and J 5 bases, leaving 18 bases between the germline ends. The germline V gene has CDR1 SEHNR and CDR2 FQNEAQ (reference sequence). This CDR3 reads CASPASRDSTEAFF. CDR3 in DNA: TGTGCCAGCCCCGCAAGCAGGGATTCGACTGAAGCTTTCTTT.

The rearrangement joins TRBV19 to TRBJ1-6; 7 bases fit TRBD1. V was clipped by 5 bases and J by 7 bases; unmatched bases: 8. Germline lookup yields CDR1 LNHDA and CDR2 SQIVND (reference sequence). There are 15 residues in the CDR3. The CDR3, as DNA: TGTGCCAGTAGTGAACAGGGGTCCTTGAATTCACCCCTCCACTTT. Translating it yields CASSEQGSLNSPLHF.